The rows below give T cell receptor beta chains drawn from one sample of a study of cytomegalovirus exposure and HLA in healthy donors. Assay used: immunoSEQ multiplex PCR; TCRdb lists only in-frame clones, some missing. The data contain about 210,000 clones, about 80% of them singletons. The sequenced sample was PBMCs. All receptors derive from a male donor in good health and CMV-seronegative. Each CDR3 is given with its conserved first and last residue. D genes are given only for firm matches. Clone size is given for some rows only: seen once, a few or many times, or a class if the clone is expanded.

V gene: TRBV19
J gene: TRBJ1-5
clone size: .
D gene: .
CDR3 protein: CASTPREVGNQPQHF
CDR3 DNA: TGTGCCAGTACCCCCCGGGAGGTCGGCAATCAGCCCCAGCATTTT

V gene: TRBV6-6
J gene: TRBJ2-7
clone size: once
D gene: TRBD1
CDR3 protein: CASSRQGPNEQYF
CDR3 DNA: TGTGCCAGCAGTCGACAGGGGCCCAACGAGCAGTACTTC

V gene: TRBV28
J gene: TRBJ2-7
clone size: once
D gene: .
CDR3 protein: CASRAQGLSYEQYF
CDR3 DNA: TGTGCCAGCAGGGCCCAGGGCCTCTCCTACGAGCAGTACTTC

V gene: TRBV7-9
J gene: TRBJ2-7
clone size: .
D gene: .
CDR3 protein: CASSFSSGGGYEQYF
CDR3 DNA: TGTGCCAGCAGCTTTTCTAGCGGAGGGGGTTACGAGCAGTACTTC

V gene: TRBV19
J gene: TRBJ1-2
clone size: .
D gene: .
CDR3 protein: CATQERYGYTF
CDR3 DNA: TGTGCCACACAGGAGAGATATGGCTACACCTTC

V gene: TRBV7-3
J gene: TRBJ2-1
clone size: .
D gene: TRBD2
CDR3 protein: CASSPAAGGRYNEQFF
CDR3 DNA: TGTGCCAGCAGCCCGGCTGCGGGAGGGCGGTACAATGAGCAGTTCTTC

V gene: TRBV10-3
J gene: TRBJ1-1
clone size: .
D gene: .
CDR3 protein: CAIGTGVRVNTEAFF
CDR3 DNA: TGTGCCATCGGAACCGGGGTTAGGGTGAACACTGAAGCTTTCTTT

V gene: TRBV6-6
J gene: TRBJ1-1
clone size: .
D gene: .
CDR3 protein: CASSYGRDQRAEAFF
CDR3 DNA: TGTGCCAGCAGTTACGGGAGGGACCAACGGGCTGAAGCTTTCTTT

V gene: TRBV2
J gene: TRBJ1-5
clone size: .
D gene: .
CDR3 protein: CASEGGGLQPQHF
CDR3 DNA: TGTGCCAGCGAGGGCGGGGGGCTTCAGCCCCAGCATTTT

V gene: TRBV5-1
J gene: TRBJ1-3
clone size: .
D gene: TRBD1
CDR3 protein: CASSSPGQALLSGNTIYF
CDR3 DNA: TGCGCCAGCAGCTCACCGGGACAGGCCCTACTCTCTGGAAACACCATATATTTT

V gene: TRBV6-1
J gene: TRBJ2-1
clone size: once
D gene: TRBD2
CDR3 protein: CALAGLMNEQFF
CDR3 DNA: TGTGCCTTAGCGGGATTGATGAATGAGCAGTTCTTC

V gene: TRBV5-1
J gene: TRBJ2-2
clone size: .
D gene: .
CDR3 protein: CASSSFGGAGELFF
CDR3 DNA: TGCGCCAGCAGTTCCTTCGGGGGAGCCGGGGAGCTGTTTTTT

V gene: TRBV6-5
J gene: TRBJ2-3
clone size: .
D gene: .
CDR3 protein: CASSPRLVDTQYF
CDR3 DNA: TGTGCCAGCAGCCCTAGGCTAGTGGATACGCAGTATTTT

V gene: TRBV19
J gene: TRBJ2-7
clone size: .
D gene: .
CDR3 protein: CASSDRVYEQYF
CDR3 DNA: TGTGCCAGTTCGGACAGAGTCTACGAGCAGTACTTC

V gene: TRBV7-2
J gene: TRBJ1-4
clone size: .
D gene: TRBD1
CDR3 protein: CASSPDRAGEKLFF
CDR3 DNA: TGTGCCAGCAGCCCCGACAGGGCTGGTGAAAAACTGTTTTTT

V gene: TRBV6-1
J gene: TRBJ2-5
clone size: once
D gene: .
CDR3 protein: CASSLGTGQETQYF
CDR3 DNA: TGTGCCAGCAGTCTTGGGACTGGCCAAGAGACCCAGTACTTC

V gene: TRBV7-6
J gene: TRBJ2-7
clone size: .
D gene: .
CDR3 protein: CASSPKTSAQTYEQYF
CDR3 DNA: TGTGCCAGCAGCCCCAAGACTTCTGCCCAGACCTACGAGCAGTACTTC

V gene: TRBV19
J gene: TRBJ2-7
clone size: few
D gene: TRBD2
CDR3 protein: CASSIYLEGGMEQYF
CDR3 DNA: TGTGCCAGTAGTATATACCTCGAGGGAGGGATGGAGCAGTACTTC

V gene: TRBV7-3
J gene: TRBJ2-1
clone size: .
D gene: .
CDR3 protein: CASSQLDYNEQFF
CDR3 DNA: TGTGCCAGCAGTCAACTAGATTACAATGAGCAGTTCTTC

V gene: TRBV29-1
J gene: TRBJ2-1
clone size: .
D gene: TRBD1
CDR3 protein: CSVENPGGPYNEQFF
CDR3 DNA: TGCAGCGTTGAAAACCCAGGGGGCCCCTACAATGAGCAGTTCTTC

V gene: TRBV19
J gene: TRBJ2-1
clone size: .
D gene: .
CDR3 protein: CASSLGEGINEQFF
CDR3 DNA: TGTGCCAGTAGTTTGGGAGAAGGGATCAATGAGCAGTTCTTC

V gene: TRBV13
J gene: TRBJ1-3
clone size: .
D gene: .
CDR3 protein: CASSQTGNTIYF
CDR3 DNA: TGTGCCAGCAGCCAAACAGGAAACACCATATATTTT

V gene: TRBV29-1
J gene: TRBJ1-1
clone size: .
D gene: .
CDR3 protein: CSVRPRDTRGTEAFF
CDR3 DNA: TGCAGCGTTCGCCCCCGGGACACCCGAGGGACTGAAGCTTTCTTT

V gene: TRBV5-6
J gene: TRBJ1-5
clone size: .
D gene: .
CDR3 protein: CASSSDSSDQPQHF
CDR3 DNA: TGTGCCAGCAGCTCAGACAGTTCGGACCAGCCCCAGCATTTT

V gene: TRBV28
J gene: TRBJ1-1
clone size: .
D gene: TRBD1
CDR3 protein: CASSRMTGANMNTEAFF
CDR3 DNA: TGTGCCAGCAGCAGAATGACAGGGGCCAACATGAACACTGAAGCTTTCTTT

V gene: TRBV7-2
J gene: TRBJ1-5
clone size: .
D gene: TRBD1
CDR3 protein: CASSRTGNENQPQHF
CDR3 DNA: TGTGCCAGCAGCCGGACAGGGAACGAGAATCAGCCCCAGCATTTT

V gene: TRBV30
J gene: TRBJ2-1
clone size: .
D gene: TRBD2
CDR3 protein: CAWSGRTSGRNEQFF
CDR3 DNA: TGTGCCTGGAGTGGACGGACTAGCGGACGCAATGAGCAGTTCTTC

V gene: TRBV4-3
J gene: TRBJ2-1
clone size: few
D gene: TRBD2
CDR3 protein: CASSLGLAGGSSYNEQFF
CDR3 DNA: TGCGCCAGCAGCCTAGGACTAGCGGGAGGGAGCTCCTACAATGAGCAGTTCTTC

V gene: TRBV7-2
J gene: TRBJ2-3
clone size: .
D gene: .
CDR3 protein: CASSTPWRARDTQYF
CDR3 DNA: TGTGCCAGCAGCACCCCCTGGCGGGCGAGAGATACGCAGTATTTT

V gene: TRBV27
J gene: TRBJ2-1
clone size: .
D gene: TRBD2
CDR3 protein: CASSPPEAGGATPTTYNEQFF
CDR3 DNA: TGTGCCAGCAGTCCCCCCGAGGCGGGGGGGGCCACCCCGACGACGTACAATGAGCAGTTCTTC

V gene: TRBV6-5
J gene: TRBJ1-2
clone size: .
D gene: .
CDR3 protein: CASSFSPIYGYTF
CDR3 DNA: TGTGCCAGCAGTTTCTCACCTATCTATGGCTACACCTTC

V gene: TRBV9
J gene: TRBJ2-2
clone size: .
D gene: .
CDR3 protein: CASSVEARRQGYTGELFF
CDR3 DNA: TGTGCCAGCAGCGTAGAGGCGCGGCGGCAGGGGTACACCGGGGAGCTGTTTTTT

V gene: TRBV7-2
J gene: TRBJ2-7
clone size: .
D gene: TRBD1
CDR3 protein: CASSFRGQGAREQYF
CDR3 DNA: TGTGCCAGCAGCTTTCGGGGACAGGGGGCGCGTGAGCAGTACTTC

V gene: TRBV4-3
J gene: TRBJ2-7
clone size: .
D gene: TRBD2
CDR3 protein: CASSQAVASGSYEQYF
CDR3 DNA: TGCGCCAGCAGCCAAGCCGTCGCTAGCGGCTCCTACGAGCAGTACTTC

V gene: TRBV6-4
J gene: TRBJ2-3
clone size: .
D gene: TRBD1
CDR3 protein: CASSDSPGQGSDTQYF
CDR3 DNA: TGTGCCAGCAGTGACTCACCGGGACAGGGATCAGATACGCAGTATTTT

V gene: TRBV4-2
J gene: TRBJ1-5
clone size: .
D gene: .
CDR3 protein: CASSQEVGAQPQHF
CDR3 DNA: TGTGCCAGCAGCCAAGAAGTGGGAGCTCAGCCCCAGCATTTT

V gene: TRBV7-3
J gene: TRBJ2-1
clone size: .
D gene: .
CDR3 protein: CASSLSMSGLTNEQFF
CDR3 DNA: TGTGCCAGCAGCTTAAGTATGTCCGGACTAACCAATGAGCAGTTCTTC

V gene: TRBV5-4
J gene: TRBJ2-6
clone size: once
D gene: TRBD2
CDR3 protein: CASSLFAGEITGANVLTF
CDR3 DNA: TGTGCCAGCAGCTTGTTCGCGGGAGAGATCACTGGGGCCAACGTCCTGACTTTC

V gene: TRBV27
J gene: TRBJ1-1
clone size: .
D gene: .
CDR3 protein: CASSLTVLGKAFF
CDR3 DNA: TGTGCCAGCAGTCTGACAGTTTTAGGTAAAGCTTTCTTT

V gene: TRBV5-1
J gene: TRBJ2-5
clone size: .
D gene: TRBD1
CDR3 protein: CASTPQGVKETQYF
CDR3 DNA: TGCGCCAGCACTCCACAGGGGGTCAAGGAGACCCAGTACTTC

V gene: TRBV30
J gene: TRBJ1-6
clone size: .
D gene: TRBD1
CDR3 protein: CAWLADRDHNSPLHF
CDR3 DNA: TGTGCCTGGCTTGCGGACAGGGACCATAATTCACCCCTCCACTTT